The 24 T cell receptor beta chains listed next were all sequenced from one sample in a study of blood T cell repertoires in COVID-19. Libraries were prepared by immunoSEQ multiplex PCR; TCRdb keeps only in-frame clonotypes and omits some of them. The sample has 25,000 to 30,000 clones; roughly 87% are singletons. The specimen was peripheral blood. These receptors all stem from a human donor in a cohort sampled during active COVID-19.

The gene calls are TRBV7-9 and TRBJ2-3, with 8 bases identical to TRBD1. V was clipped by 5 bases and J by 3 bases; unmatched bases: 7. The CDR3 is made up of 15 amino acids. CDR1 is SEHNR, CDR2 FQNEAQ, per germline (reference sequence). CDR3 nucleotides: TGTGCCAGCAGCCGGACAGGGCACGGGACAGATACGCAGTATTTT. Amino acid sequence: CASSRTGHGTDTQYF. The full variable domain, in which reference TRBV7-9 and TRBJ2-3 provide the parts outside the CDR3, is DTGVSQNPRHKITKRGQNVTFRCDPISEHNRLYWYRQTLGQGPEFLTYFQNEAQLEKSRLLSDRFSAERPKGSFSTLEIQRTEQGDSAMYLCASSRTGHGTDTQYFGPGTRLTVL.

The chain couples TRBV5-4 to TRBJ2-2; 12 bases are a match to TRBD1. The ends lost 3 bases at V and 6 bases at J; junction bases unmatched: 3. This CDR3 has 15 residues. Germline CDR1 is SGHNT and CDR2 is YYREEE (reference sequence). The DNA of the CDR3 is TGTGCCAGCAGCTCCGGGACAGGGGGCCCCGGGGAGCTGTTTTTT. Translation gives CASSSGTGGPGELFF.

The chain recombines TRBV10-3 with TRBJ2-3; 7 bases line up with TRBD1. The CDR3 consists of 14 residues. Germline CDR1 is ENHRY and CDR2 is SYGVKD. The junction had 1 base not matched to a gene; V was cut back by 3 bases and J by 1 base. This CDR3 is CAISEGQGTDTQYF. The CDR3 DNA is TGTGCCATCAGTGAAGGACAGGGCACAGATACGCAGTATTTT.

V gene TRBV18 combines with J gene TRBJ1-2; TRBD1 agrees at 8 bases. This CDR3 is built from 14 residues. CDR1 and CDR2 (germline): KGHSH, LQKENI. V lost 6 bases to trimming and J lost 6 bases; unmatched junction nucleotides: 9. The CDR3: CASSDNRGSDGYTF. In DNA, the CDR3 is TGTGCCAGCTCCGATAACAGGGGGTCGGATGGCTACACCTTC.

The chain employs TRBV27 and TRBJ2-1; TRBD2 agrees at 9 bases. The CDR3 consists of 19 residues. V was pared by 2 bases and J by 1 base, with 12 bases of the junction left unmatched. The germline gives CDR1 MNHEY, CDR2 SMNVEV (reference sequence). CDR3 in amino acids: CASSLKGAGGLGSYNEQFF. The CDR3 DNA sequence: TGTGCCAGCAGTTTAAAAGGGGCGGGGGGGCTAGGTTCCTACAATGAGCAGTTCTTC.

DNA of the CDR3: TGTGCCAGCAGCCAACTGGCAGATACGCAGTATTTT. Translating it yields CASSQLADTQYF. The chain has TRBV2 and TRBJ2-3; D not resolved. The CDR3 consists of 12 residues. Germline V lookup: CDR1 SNHLY, CDR2 FYNNEI. V was clipped by 6 bases and J by 4 bases, with 8 bases between them.

Here the CDR3 reads CASSLKGDEQYF. In DNA, the CDR3 is TGTGCCAGCAGTTTAAAGGGGGACGAGCAGTACTTC. The chain couples TRBV12-3 or TRBV12-4 to TRBJ2-7, with D possibly being TRBD1 (6 bases). V shed 2 bases and J shed 5 bases, with 7 bases lying between them. The CDR3 spans 12 residues.

The chain combines TRBV15 with TRBJ2-1; perhaps TRBD2 as D (6 bases). The CDR3 has 14 amino acids. The germline V gene has CDR1 LNHNV and CDR2 YYDKDF (reference sequence). V was shortened by 3 bases and J by 7 bases, with 13 bases between the two germline ends. The DNA for the CDR3 is TGTGCCACCAGCAGGGCGGGACTTTTAAATGAGCAGTTCTTC. This sequence encodes CATSRAGLLNEQFF.

The chain is built from TRBV28 and TRBJ2-7; the D is unclear. This CDR3 is built from 14 residues. The V gene lost 6 bases and the J gene lost 2 bases, with 14 bases spanning the gap. Germline values: CDR1 MDHEN, CDR2 SYDVKM. The DNA of the CDR3 is TGTGCCAGCAGGGATCTTACAGTCACCTACGAGCAGTACTTC. Encoded protein: CASRDLTVTYEQYF. Based on the CDR3 plus reference TRBV28 and TRBJ2-7, the full variable domain is DVKVTQSSRYLVKRTGEKVFLECVQDMDHENMFWYRQDPGLGLRLIYFSYDVKMKEKGDIPEGYSVSREKKERFSLILESASTNQTSMYLCASRDLTVTYEQYFGPGTRLTVT.

This clone was counted a few times. This chain joins TRBV4-2 and TRBJ2-2, with 7 bases that match TRBD1. This CDR3 has 18 amino acids. Trimming at V came to 3 bases and at J to 4 bases, leaving 14 bases not matched to a gene. The germline V gene encodes CDR1 LGHNA and CDR2 YNFKEQ. For the CDR3, the DNA is TGTGCCAGCAGCCATCCTAGGACAGGCGGTGTAGGCACCGGGGAGCTGTTTTTT. Encoded protein: CASSHPRTGGVGTGELFF.

This chain links TRBV4-1 with TRBJ2-2, with D perhaps matching TRBD1 (5 bases). V dropped 0 bases and J dropped 4 bases, with 9 bases sitting between them. Germline V gene lookup returns CDR1 MGHRA and CDR2 YSYEKL. The CDR3 loop spans 15 amino acids. DNA for the CDR3: TGCGCCAGCAGCCAAGATAGTAGGGGCACCGGGGAGCTGTTTTTT. Translating gives CASSQDSRGTGELFF.

This clone has more than one count but fewer than ten. The chain is built from TRBV7-7 and TRBJ1-2; 8 positions agree with TRBD1. Germline CDR1 SSHAT, CDR2 FNYEAQ (reference sequence). The CDR3 extends over 12 amino acids. The CDR3 DNA is TGTGCTGTGGGAACAGGGGGTGGCGGCTACACCTTC. This gives the protein CAVGTGGGGYTF.

This clone was recorded once. The genes are TRBV5-4 and TRBJ2-6, with TRBD1 matching 7 bases. The CDR3 loop spans 16 amino acids. V lost 1 base to trimming and J lost 0 bases; unmatched junction nucleotides: 1. Germline V gene sequence: CDR1 SGHNT, CDR2 YYREEE (reference sequence). The CDR3 coding sequence is TGTGCCAGCAGCTTGAGACAGGGCTCTGGGGCCAACGTCCTGACTTTC. This translates into CASSLRQGSGANVLTF.

This chain joins TRBV24-1 and TRBJ2-3; 10 nucleotides align to TRBD2. Germline V lookup: CDR1 KGHDR, CDR2 SFDVKD. The trim removed 9 bases at V and 3 bases at J, leaving 8 bases unmatched. This CDR3 has 15 amino acids. Here the CDR3 DNA reads TGTGCCACCCGGGGGGCTAGCGGGGGAACAGATACGCAGTATTTT. It encodes CATRGASGGTDTQYF.

The V gene is TRBV7-9, the J gene TRBJ2-1; D might be TRBD2 (5 bases). Germline CDR1 and CDR2: SEHNR and FQNEAQ (reference sequence). This CDR3 region has 12 residues. With 1 base removed from V and 10 bases from J, the gap between germline ends came to 8 bases. DNA for the CDR3: TGTGCCAGCAGCTTAGGAAGGGAGGAGCAGTTCTTC. Translating gives CASSLGREEQFF.

The chain has TRBV3-1 (or the pseudogene TRBV3-2) and TRBJ2-4; TRBD1 matches at 9 bases. CDR3 size: 15 residues. With 1 base clipped from V and 5 bases from J, the junction kept 3 bases outside the gene matches. The V gene's germline CDR1 is LGHDT and CDR2 YNNKEL (reference sequence). The CDR3 reads CASSQVRDRENIQYF. DNA of the CDR3: TGTGCCAGCAGCCAAGTAAGGGACAGGGAAAACATTCAGTACTTC.

The chain links TRBV7-2 to TRBJ1-1; 7 bases are a match to TRBD1. Germline V gives CDR1 SGHTA, CDR2 FQGNSA. The CDR3 consists of 15 residues. V lost 5 bases to trimming and J lost 0 bases; unmatched junction nucleotides: 6. CDR3 sequence (DNA): TGTGCCAGCAGCCGCTGGGGACAGATGAACACTGAAGCTTTCTTT. Protein product: CASSRWGQMNTEAFF.

This clone was seen a few times. The J gene is TRBJ2-5, the V gene TRBV2; D perhaps matches TRBD2 (6 bases). The germline CDR1 and CDR2 sequences are SNHLY and FYNNEI. CDR3 length: 15 residues. The germline V and J ends were trimmed by 2 bases and 5 bases, with 15 bases remaining between them. CDR3 nucleotide sequence: TGTGCCAGCAGTGAACTAGCGCTCTCGGTGGAGACCCAGTACTTC. It is translated as CASSELALSVETQYF.

The chain combines TRBV5-6 with TRBJ1-6; D possibly corresponds to TRBD1 (5 bases). The CDR3 runs to 14 residues. The V end was cut by 0 bases, the J end by 13 bases, with 14 bases between. Germline CDR1 is SGHDT and CDR2 is YYEEEE. In DNA, the CDR3 is TGTGCCAGCAGCTTGGCTGATACAGGCAAGCCCCTCCACTTT. Translation: CASSLADTGKPLHF.

This rearrangement joins TRBV28 to TRBJ2-3; D uncertain. This CDR3 has 13 residues. CDR1 is MDHEN and CDR2 is SYDVKM in the germline V gene. With 4 bases removed from V and 2 bases from J, the gap between germline ends came to 7 bases. The CDR3 bases are TGTGCCAGCAGTTCCCCTCTCACAGATACGCAGTATTTT. Residues: CASSSPLTDTQYF.

This chain uses TRBV11-1 with TRBJ2-2; TRBD1 matches 11 bases. Germline CDR1 and CDR2: SGHAT and FQDESV (reference sequence). Unmatched junction bases numbered 6, after V lost 6 bases and J lost 6 bases. The CDR3 has 15 amino acids. CDR3 amino acids: CASSPPDRGPGELFF. The CDR3 coding sequence is TGTGCCAGCAGTCCACCGGACAGGGGGCCCGGGGAGCTGTTTTTT. Complete variable domain (other parts from reference TRBV11-1 and TRBJ2-2): EAEVAQSPRYKITEKSQAVAFWCDPISGHATLYWYRQILGQGPELLVQFQDESVVDDSQLPKDRFSAERLKGVDSTLKIQPAELGDSAMYLCASSPPDRGPGELFFGEGSRLTVL.

The V gene is TRBV24-1, the J gene TRBJ2-1; TRBD2 agrees at 8 bases. CDR1 is KGHDR, CDR2 SFDVKD, per germline. Trimming cost V 0 bases and J 15 bases; bases outside gene matches: 6. The CDR3 sequence is 13 residues long. The CDR3 here is CATSDLRGGSPFF. The CDR3 DNA reads TGTGCCACCAGTGATTTGCGGGGGGGCAGCCCGTTCTTC.

This chain connects TRBV28 to TRBJ2-5; TRBD2 agrees at 10 bases. The junction had 2 bases not matched to a gene; V was cut back by 1 base and J by 0 bases. The CDR3 has 16 residues. Germline CDR1 reads MDHEN; CDR2 reads SYDVKM. The CDR3 loop reads CASSLLTSGYQETQYF. In DNA, the CDR3 is TGTGCCAGCAGTTTATTGACTAGCGGGTACCAAGAGACCCAGTACTTC.

This chain's CDR3 is CASSLGGDSYEQYF. The CDR3 DNA reads as TGTGCCAGCAGTTTGGGGGGGGACTCCTACGAGCAGTACTTC. This chain uses TRBV27 with TRBJ2-7; 7 bases are shared with TRBD2. Trimming at V came to 3 bases and at J to 0 bases, leaving 2 bases not matched to a gene. Germline CDR1 MNHEY, CDR2 SMNVEV (reference sequence). The CDR3 is 14 amino acids.